This entry concerns a single T cell receptor beta chain. The entry originates in a study of T cell changes during pregnancy in multiple sclerosis. In germline, CDR1 is MNHEY, CDR2 SVGAGI. The length of the CDR3 is 11 residues. Deletions cut 5 bases from V and 4 bases from J, with 6 bases between. Repertoires were generated with immunoSEQ multiplex PCR, while TCRdb's copy carries only in-frame clones and drops some. Of under 60,000 clones listed, approximately 95% are singletons. This clonotype originated in a female donor with multiple sclerosis, enrolled in a pregnancy study. The sequenced sample was CD4+ T cells from peripheral blood mononuclear cells, obtained in the third trimester of pregnancy. The chain employs TRBV6-5 and TRBJ2-7; D remains unclear. The CDR3 is CASSEQYEQYF. The DNA of the CDR3 is TGTGCCAGCAGTGAACAATACGAGCAGTACTTC.